This T cell receptor (beta chain) originates from a study of blood T cell repertoires in COVID-19 (dated by TCRdb to 2020 to 2021). In terms of the full investigation: Samples covering the acute and convalescent phases of COVID-19 were provided by collaborators in the United States, Italy and Spain. The prospective study material was composed of cDNA or gDNA derived from T cells, B-cell-depleted T cells, or PBMCs. Deeply sampled blood TCRbeta repertoires from subjects exposed to, actively infected with, or recovered from COVID-19 were included in the dataset. The repertoires were made available in a free public database intended to serve as a resource for research on the immune response to SARS-CoV-2. Samples were obtained from the ongoing ImmuneRACE study (first 160 participants) and from about 1,300 subjects provided by 6 global collaborators. Sample metadata almost always included a de-identified subject ID, COVID-19 status, age in years and sex. Where available, HLA class I and class II types were taken from metadata supplied by the sample provider and were not determined by assay-based typing.

Collaborating institutions collected whole blood in K2EDTA tubes following their own protocols. For TCRbeta analysis, collaborator samples were shipped as frozen whole blood, as isolated PBMCs, or as DNA extracted from either sample type. Study-wide conclusions, independent of this receptor: How much clinical and demographic metadata was included differed by source and by participant, and the metadata was provided uncurated.

The CDR3 covers 13 residues, taking in both the cysteine and the phenylalanine. The DNA shown is the 39-base CDR3, in frame from base 1. V is cut back by 6 bases and J by 6 bases, with 7 bases in the junction unmatched. The germline V gene specifies SGHVS as CDR1 and FQNEAQ as CDR2. Turning to this clone: This clone's antigen is unknown. Base-call qualities are not available, and no considerably larger clone is one nucleotide away.

The immunoSEQ Assay, a bias-controlled multiplex PCR, was used to amplify TCRbeta CDR3 regions from genomic DNA. Under the source paper's analysis protocol: Nucleated cell counts per sample were estimated from amplification of reference gene primers within the assay. Sequence reads were collapsed and filtered to measure the absolute abundance of every unique TCRbeta CDR3 rearrangement. For each sample, productive Simpson clonality was calculated as the square root of Simpson's diversity index over productive rearrangements. TCRdb carries this immuneACCESS record with in-frame sequences only. Its versions omit some clonotypes, under half of them owing to an unresolved V gene in the studies checked, with the rest unexplained. V and J calls and clone size are given by that table; D and trimming were obtained from the DNA. This sample lists about 160,000 clones; around nine tenths were detected once. Of the sample, 0.53% is held by the ten largest clones.

The chain uses TRBV7-8 and TRBJ2-5, with 7 bases aligning to TRBD2. The source is a man aged 50-59 years with acute or convalescent COVID-19. Sample: peripheral blood. The nucleotide sequence is given as TGTGCCAGCAGACTTGGCGGGAGCCAGACCCAGTACTTC. Translated, it reads CASRLGGSQTQYF. When the CDR3 is completed using the reference TRBV7-8 and TRBJ2-5 genes on either side, the full variable domain is GAGVSQSPRYKVAKRGQDVALRCDPISGHVSLFWYQQALGQGPEFLTYFQNEAQLDKSGLPSDRFFAERPEGSVSTLKIQRTQQEDSAVYLCASRLGGSQTQYFGPGTRLLVL.